This T cell receptor beta chain was found in a study of cytomegalovirus exposure and HLA in healthy donors. Comments on this clone: Antigen: not known.

Whole-study findings and limits: Several of the most significant clusters appeared, in a later analysis, to be linked to common viral pathogens.

V lost 4 bases and J lost 0, with 13 bases in between. The CDR3 sequence is 15 residues long. CDR1 SEHNR and CDR2 FQNEAQ come from the germline V gene (reference sequence). Primers: 60 Vbeta forward and 13 Jbeta reverse. TCRdb's copy holds only in-frame clones and misses some; the assay was immunoSEQ multiplex PCR. This sample has some 160,000 clones, with around 77% found just once. The source is a man aged 55 to 70 in good health and CMV-seronegative. Sequenced input: PBMCs. The chain carries TRBV7-9 and TRBJ2-7, with TRBD1 as a possible D gene (6 bases). The CDR3 DNA follows: TGTGCCAGCAGCTGGAGTGGGGGCGGCTCCTACGAGCAGTACTTC. Its translation: CASSWSGGGSYEQYF.